What follows are 32 T cell receptor beta chains derived from one specimen sequenced in a study of CD8+CD57+ T cells in acquired aplastic anemia. CDR3 and TCR beta VDJ profiling relied on a genomic DNA template. MiXCR, applied by TCRdb to the reads, yields one record per CDR3 protein. The sample gives under 200,000 distinct CDR3 sequences, around 50% of which show up once; roughly 3.1% is in the top ten. Patients sequenced had flow cytometry evidence of CD8+CD57+ cell expansion. Material: sorted CD4+, CD8+, or CD8+CD57+ T cells (not recorded which) from PBMCs. These receptors all stem from a human donor with aplastic anemia.

The chain uses TRBV9 and TRBJ1-6, with unresolved D. This CDR3 is 15 amino acids long. Trimming took 0 bases from V and 7 from J, leaving 11 bases between them. In germline, CDR1 is SGDLS, CDR2 YYNGEE. The CDR3 DNA follows: TGTGCCAGCAGCGTAGGATGGGCCTCCAATTCACCCCTCCACTTT. It translates to CASSVGWASNSPLHF.

This clonotype was detected a few times. The rearrangement links TRBV24-1 to TRBJ1-1; D remains ambiguous. Looked up from germline, CDR1 is KGHDR and CDR2 is SFDVKD. Trimming took 9 bases from V and 1 from J, leaving 5 bases between them. The CDR3 is 11 amino acids. The CDR3 DNA is TGTGCCACCGGGTGGAACACTGAAGCTTTCTTT. Translating it yields CATGWNTEAFF.

About this clonotype itself: The final CDR3 position lacks the conserved phenylalanine or tryptophan, pointing to a likely read error. The CDR3 DNA reads TGCAGCGTTTTTTCCGGGGGCAAAGGCTATGGCTACACCTTA. Residues: CSVFSGGKGYGYTL. The V gene is TRBV29-1, the J gene TRBJ1-2; D is perhaps TRBD1 (6 bases). Germline lookup yields CDR1 SQVTM and CDR2 ANQGSEA. This CDR3 region has 14 residues. V lost 5 bases to trimming and J lost 4 bases, with 17 bases between them.

The rearrangement uses TRBV27 and TRBJ2-7; 9 nucleotides match TRBD2. Germline CDR1 is MNHEY and CDR2 is SMNVEV (reference sequence). V lost 4 bases, J lost 3 bases, and 7 bases stayed unmatched. The CDR3 runs to 15 residues. CDR3 protein: CASSYISGGSYEQYF. DNA for the CDR3: TGTGCCAGCAGTTACATTAGCGGGGGCAGCTACGAGCAGTACTTC.

CDR3 DNA sequence: TGTGCCAGCAGTGAAGGAGTAGGCAGGGAGACCAGCGTCCTGACTTTC. Its protein is CASSEGVGRETSVLTF. This chain connects TRBV2 to TRBJ2-6; either TRBD1 or TRBD2 may fit D (5 bases each). The CDR3 spans 16 residues. Trimming took off 1 base at V and 12 bases at J, with 19 bases between the two ends. Germline CDR1 is SNHLY and CDR2 is FYNNEI.

The chain couples TRBV7-8 to TRBJ2-7; D is unresolved. The V and J ends lost 3 bases and 6 bases respectively, with 15 bases between them. Germline-derived CDR1 and CDR2 are SGHVS and FQNEAQ. The CDR3 extends over 14 amino acids. The CDR3 is CASSFQERKGEQYF. The CDR3 nucleotides read TGTGCCAGCAGCTTTCAGGAGAGGAAGGGCGAGCAGTACTTC. Filled out from reference TRBV7-8 and TRBJ2-7, the complete variable domain reads GAGVSQSPRYKVAKRGQDVALRCDPISGHVSLFWYQQALGQGPEFLTYFQNEAQLDKSGLPSDRFFAERPEGSVSTLKIQRTQQEDSAVYLCASSFQERKGEQYFGPGTRLTVT.

Worth noting for this clonotype: The junction departs from germline at one end; a sequencing error may be responsible. V is TRBV6-2 or TRBV6-3 and J is TRBJ1-5; D is uncertain. The CDR3 loop spans 15 amino acids. Germline loops: CDR1 MNHEY, CDR2 SVGEGT. This CDR3 reads CASTKAGSSSQPQHF. The CDR3 DNA follows: TGTGCCAGCACCAAAGCGGGGTCGAGCAGTCAGCCCCAGCATTTT.

J is TRBJ2-5 and V is TRBV9, with 11 bases lining up with TRBD2. Germline V gene sequence: CDR1 SGDLS, CDR2 YYNGEE. The CDR3 covers 17 residues. V lost 1 base, J lost 5 bases, and 10 bases stayed unmatched. CDR3 region: CASSVRGASGGLETQYF. CDR3 coding DNA: TGTGCCAGCAGCGTAAGGGGGGCTAGCGGGGGGTTGGAGACCCAGTACTTC.

This clonotype was counted a few times. Here the CDR3 DNA reads TGTGCCACCCAGCAGCACGAGGCCAGGGATGGCTACACCTTC. It translates to CATQQHEARDGYTF. This chain joins TRBV10-3 and TRBJ1-2, with D maybe TRBD1 (5 bases). With 10 bases removed from V and 6 bases from J, the gap between germline ends came to 21 bases. The CDR3 covers 14 residues. CDR1 ENHRY and CDR2 SYGVKD come from the germline V gene.

The rearrangement links TRBV29-1 to TRBJ1-5, with unresolved D. Germline V gene lookup returns CDR1 SQVTM and CDR2 ANQGSEA. The V end lost 0 bases, the J end lost 6 bases, and 9 bases lay between the germline ends. The CDR3 consists of 13 residues. This CDR3 reads CSVEDQEGQPQHF. In DNA, the CDR3 is TGCAGCGTTGAAGATCAGGAAGGTCAGCCCCAGCATTTT.

V and J are TRBV5-1 and TRBJ1-1; TRBD1 matches 7 bases. Germline lookup yields CDR1 SGHRS and CDR2 YFSETQ. The CDR3 extends over 13 amino acids. V gave up 4 bases and J gave up 8 bases; unmatched junction bases: 8. The CDR3 region is CASSPGGTGEAFF. The CDR3 nucleotides read TGCGCCAGCAGCCCAGGGGGAACAGGGGAAGCTTTCTTT.

A single count supports this clonotype. The germline gene is not matched at one end of the junction; a read error may be the cause. V gene TRBV30 combines with J gene TRBJ1-2, with D perhaps TRBD1 (6 bases). The CDR3 sequence is 14 residues long. Looked up from germline, CDR1 is GTSNPN and CDR2 is SVGIG (reference sequence). The CDR3: CAWSALRGNYGCTF. Here the CDR3 DNA reads TGTGCCTGGAGTGCCCTCAGGGGAAACTATGGCTGCACCTTC.

In this sample, this clonotype turned up many times. The chain recombines TRBV15 with TRBJ1-5, with D tentatively TRBD1 (6 bases). This CDR3 has 14 amino acids. Germline V gene data show CDR1 as LNHNV and CDR2 as YYDKDF (reference sequence). The V end lost 11 bases, the J end lost 4 bases, and 18 bases lay between the germline ends. This CDR3 is CASSGQNVNQPQHF. The DNA for the CDR3 is TGTGCCTCTTCCGGACAGAATGTTAATCAGCCCCAGCATTTT.

Note on this clonotype: A much bigger clone sits one base away, suggesting this may be a read error. The conserved final phenylalanine or tryptophan is absent from the CDR3, which likely points to a read error. V and J are TRBV5-1 and TRBJ2-5; 13 nucleotides align to TRBD2. The V segment lost 4 bases and the J segment 2 bases; nucleotides outside the gene matches: 2. The CDR3 is 15 residues long. The germline gives CDR1 SGHRS, CDR2 YFSETQ. The CDR3, as DNA: TGCGCCAGCAGCACGGGACTAGCGGGGCAAGAGACCCAGTACTCC. Protein: CASSTGLAGQETQYS.

The chain links TRBV29-1 to TRBJ2-7, with D unresolved. Germline V gene lookup returns CDR1 SQVTM and CDR2 ANQGSEA. V lost 5 bases, J lost 4 bases, and 15 bases lay in between. CDR3 length: 13 amino acids. This CDR3 is CSVRFTMAYEQYF. The DNA for the CDR3 is TGCAGCGTTAGGTTCACAATGGCTTACGAGCAGTACTTC.

This clonotype appeared many times. The rearrangement uses TRBV12-3 or TRBV12-4 and TRBJ1-2; D not certain. V was clipped by 2 bases and J by 0 bases, with 7 bases between them. This CDR3 spans 14 amino acids. Here the CDR3 DNA reads TGTGCCAGCAGTTTATCGGGGACTAACTATGGCTACACCTTC. It yields the protein CASSLSGTNYGYTF.

With regard to this clonotype: Its ends do not fully match the called genes, so a read error is possible. The chain joins TRBV5-1 to TRBJ2-7; D assignment may be TRBD1 or TRBD2 (5 bases each). Per germline, CDR1 SGHRS and CDR2 YFSETQ. The CDR3 runs 12 residues. This chain's CDR3 is CASNLGDYEQYF. In DNA form, the CDR3 reads TGCGCCAGCAACTTGGGGGACTACGAGCAGTACTTC.

The chain combines TRBV3-1 with TRBJ2-7, with 7 bases fitting TRBD1. V trimming: 5 bases; J trimming: 2 bases; junction bases outside the gene matches: 12. Germline CDR1 LGHDT, CDR2 YNNKEL (reference sequence). The CDR3 extends over 16 amino acids. The CDR3 sequence is CASSLGRQGDAYEQYF. The CDR3 DNA reads as TGTGCCAGCAGCTTGGGTAGGCAGGGGGACGCCTACGAGCAGTACTTC.

The chain uses TRBV24-1 and TRBJ2-7; 7 bases line up with TRBD2. The V segment lost 3 bases and the J segment 3 bases; nucleotides outside the gene matches: 10. Germline values: CDR1 KGHDR, CDR2 SFDVKD. This CDR3 region has 16 residues. As DNA, the CDR3 is TGTGCCACCAGTGATCCGAGGACTAGTGGCATCTACGAGCAGTACTTC. Protein: CATSDPRTSGIYEQYF.

Turning to this clonotype: A much larger clone is a single base away; this may be a read error. The chain employs TRBV6-5 and TRBJ1-1, with D tentatively TRBD1 (5 bases). The CDR3 has 15 amino acids. Germline V gene lookup returns CDR1 MNHEY and CDR2 SVGAGI. The CDR3 DNA reads as TGTGTCAGCAGTTGGGGCAGGGATCGAAAGCCTGAAGCTTTCTTT. The encoded protein is CVSSWGRDRKPEAFF.

This clonotype occurred many times. This chain uses TRBV9 with TRBJ1-2; D might be TRBD1 (6 bases). CDR1 SGDLS and CDR2 YYNGEE come from the germline V gene. V lost 0 bases, J lost 7 bases, and 19 bases lay in between. The CDR3 consists of 16 residues. This CDR3 is CASSVDSVGGASGYTF. The DNA for the CDR3 is TGTGCCAGCAGCGTAGATTCGGTAGGGGGGGCTAGTGGCTACACCTTC.

Turning to this clonotype: A much bigger clone sits one base away, suggesting this may be a read error. The CDR3 reads CAWSGTRPNEQVF. The CDR3 nucleotides are TGTGCCTGGAGTGGGACTAGACCTAATGAGCAGGTCTTC. The chain joins TRBV30 to TRBJ2-1; 7 bases agree with TRBD2. Germline V gene data show CDR1 as GTSNPN and CDR2 as SVGIG (reference sequence). The CDR3 spans 13 residues.

Worth noting for this clonotype: The conserved final phenylalanine or tryptophan is absent from the CDR3, which likely points to a read error. CDR3 residues: CASSLQPGQASPLHL. As DNA, the CDR3 is TGTGCCAGCAGCCTACAACCGGGACAGGCTTCACCCCTCCACTTG. The chain is built from TRBV7-3 and TRBJ1-6, with 8 bases aligning to TRBD1. The CDR3 has 15 amino acids. The germline gives CDR1 SGHTA, CDR2 FQGTGA. V lost 5 bases, J lost 9 bases, and 9 bases stayed unmatched.

This chain uses TRBV7-8 with TRBJ2-5; 10 bases are a match to TRBD2. The CDR3 has 16 residues. CDR1 and CDR2 from the germline V gene are SGHVS and FQNEAQ. V was pared by 2 bases and J by 2 bases, with 5 bases of the junction left unmatched. CDR3 in amino acids: CASSLWASGRQETQYF. In DNA, the CDR3 is TGTGCCAGCAGCTTATGGGCTAGCGGGAGACAAGAGACCCAGTACTTC.

This clonotype was seen repeatedly, ten times or more. The V and J genes are TRBV7-2 and TRBJ2-7; 8 nucleotides agree with TRBD1. V gave up 4 bases and J gave up 1 base; unmatched junction bases: 6. CDR3 size: 15 residues. CDR1 and CDR2 from the germline V gene are SGHTA and FQGNSA. CDR3 sequence (DNA): TGTGCCAGCAGCTCTGTCGGGACAGGTTCCTACGAGCAGTACTTC. Amino acid sequence: CASSSVGTGSYEQYF.

This chain connects TRBV29-1 to TRBJ1-1, with TRBD1 matching over 8 bases. The length of the CDR3 is 13 residues. V was pared by 3 bases and J by 4 bases, with 4 bases of the junction left unmatched. In germline, CDR1 is SQVTM, CDR2 ANQGSEA. CDR3 DNA sequence: TGCAGCGTTGAGTGGCAGGGGGCCACTGAAGCTTTCTTT. Translation: CSVEWQGATEAFF.

This clonotype was seen a few times. This clone may be a read error of a much larger clone one base away. The chain couples TRBV5-1 to TRBJ1-1; D call uncertain. The CDR3 spans 12 residues. Trimming pared 5 bases from V and 4 bases from J, leaving 9 bases between. Germline CDR1 is SGHRS and CDR2 is YFSETQ. This chain's CDR3 is CASRNPSTEAFF. The CDR3 DNA reads TGCGCCAGCAGGAACCCGAGCACTGAAGCTTTCTTT.

The sample holds many counts of this clonotype. The CDR3 DNA is TGTGCCAGCAGCTTATACCGTACCGGGGGGGAGCAGTACTTC. It codes for CASSLYRTGGEQYF. The rearrangement joins TRBV7-2 to TRBJ2-7; 7 bases fit TRBD2. J was trimmed by 7 bases and V by 2 bases; bases with no gene match: 8. This CDR3 region has 14 residues. CDR1 is SGHTA, CDR2 FQGNSA, per germline.

This clonotype was seen many times. The DNA of the CDR3 is TGCAGCGTCCCTGGGGCAGGGAAAACTGAAGCTTTCTTT. It yields the protein CSVPGAGKTEAFF. The chain combines TRBV29-1 with TRBJ1-1; possibly TRBD1 for D (5 bases). V was trimmed by 6 bases and J by 5 bases, leaving 16 bases between them. CDR1 SQVTM and CDR2 ANQGSEA come from the germline V gene. The CDR3 loop spans 13 amino acids.

This clonotype was picked up a small number of times. The chain is built from TRBV12-5 and TRBJ1-1; possibly TRBD1 for D (6 bases). CDR1 LGHNT and CDR2 FRNRAP come from the germline V gene. V was clipped by 0 bases and J by 1 base, with 15 bases between them. CDR3 length: 17 amino acids. CDR3 in DNA: TGTGCTAGTGGTTTGGTACTGGGTCGCAGGGGGAACACTGAAGCTTTCTTT. It encodes CASGLVLGRRGNTEAFF.

J is TRBJ2-5 and V is TRBV7-3; 12 nucleotides align to TRBD1. After removal of 6 bases from V and 4 bases from J, the junction contained 3 bases not matched to a gene. This CDR3 contains 14 residues. Per germline, CDR1 SGHTA and CDR2 FQGTGA. The chain's CDR3 is CASRRDRGRETQYF. In nucleotides, the CDR3 is TGTGCCAGCAGACGGGACAGGGGGCGAGAGACCCAGTACTTC. Complete variable domain (other parts from reference TRBV7-3 and TRBJ2-5): GAGVSQTPSNKVTEKGKYVELRCDPISGHTALYWYRQSLGQGPEFLIYFQGTGAADDSGLPNDRFFAVRPEGSVSTLKIQRTERGDSAVYLCASRRDRGRETQYFGPGTRLLVL.

The chain links TRBV15 to TRBJ1-2; the D gene is possibly TRBD1 (6 bases). Germline loops: CDR1 LNHNV, CDR2 YYDKDF (reference sequence). The CDR3 has 15 amino acids. V lost 5 bases and J 5 bases, leaving 18 bases between the germline ends. The CDR3 spells CATSAEGGVMYGYTF. In DNA, the CDR3 is TGTGCCACCAGCGCCGAGGGGGGAGTTATGTATGGCTACACCTTC.